This T cell receptor beta chain emerged from a study of T cells after yellow fever vaccination. General study findings and limits: A faster peak, day 5 versus 15, was reached by the weaker secondary response. Abundant bulk-derived clonotypes could contaminate FACS-sorted repertoires.

This clonotype has a handful of counts. The target antigen is unknown. MiXCR, run by TCRdb on the 5' RACE reads, gives a single entry per CDR3 protein. The table lists approximately 550,000 distinct CDR3 sequences, roughly a fifth of them singletons. The V end lost 3 bases, the J end lost 0 bases, and 12 bases lay between the germline ends. The CDR3 totals 14 residues. CDR1 is DFQATT, CDR2 SNEGSKA, per germline (reference sequence). The rearrangement links TRBV20-1 to TRBJ2-7; perhaps TRBD2 as D (7 bases). The receptor was derived from a man aged 30 to 45 who received the YFV17D yellow fever vaccine. Sequenced here: PBMCs, sampled 15 days after the yellow fever booster vaccination. The DNA for the CDR3 is TGCAGTGCTAGGGCGGGGGCCAGCTCCTACGAGCAGTACTTC. It is translated as CSARAGASSYEQYF.